What follows is one T cell receptor beta chain and its context. This receptor's antigen is unknown. Base qualities are not recorded, but no much larger clone differs from it by a single base. The same CDR3 is also encoded by other DNA sequences in this sample. This sample stems from a study of T cell responses to AZD1222 COVID-19 vaccine (dated by TCRdb to the early 2020s). A note on the overall study: TCR sequencing was performed for roughly 250 trial participants, of whom some 200 were given two doses of AZD1222 and around 25 were given two doses of MenACWY control vaccine. Trial participants were enrolled into age subgroups of 18-55, 56-69 and 70-plus years, which contained approximately 150, 30 and 60 TCR-sequenced participants, respectively. Results and caveats for the whole study, not just this receptor: Reportedly, almost half of the unique spike-specific TCRs recognized epitopes lying outside the regions that are mutated in the B.1.351 and B.1.1.7 variants. Only six or seven AZD1222 recipients were SARS-CoV-2 seropositive at baseline, limiting conclusions about previously exposed vaccinees. In the small 56-69-year group, the increase in depth fell short of significance, most likely because of low power. Participants were mostly white British, with more females than males. The authors suggested clonal diversity may have been underestimated. Vaccine-associated CD4 TCRs spanned the whole spike protein, with dominant responses in regions 160-218 and 743-854. Because no day 14 peak-response samples were available, repertoires were characterized only after the peak T cell response. After two AZD1222 doses, spike-specific TCR breadth and depth were significantly higher than at day 0 and than in MenACWY recipients.

The time point label on this specimen signifies: about 28 days (+/-7) after the second vaccine dose. Per the publication, the treatment or condition label means: meningococcal conjugate vaccine given as trial control. The vaccinee samples were drawn from two UK trials, COV001 and COV002, one of which was a single-blind randomized controlled phase 2/3 trial testing AZD1222 (ChAdOx1 nCoV-19) in healthy adults. For TCRbeta chain sequencing, PBMC samples were collected from trial participants at day 0 and at day 28 after the second dose. The CDR3 regions of human TCRbeta chains were analyzed by immunosequencing. Per the original workflow: TCRs in the repertoires were compared against a reference library of SARS-CoV-2-specific TCRs that had been generated with the MIRA antigen-specificity platform. Breadth was defined as the fraction of unique TCRs that were SARS-CoV-2-associated. Depth was defined as the fraction of total T cells that were SARS-CoV-2-associated. Using the MIRA data, every spike-specific TCR was mapped to the spike region that the TCR reacted to and assigned to either a CD4 or a CD8 class. Log10-transformed breadth and depth values were compared by one-way ANOVA with Sidak's multiple comparisons tests. TCRdb provides this immuneACCESS table in a form limited to in-frame rearrangements. Some clones are lacking; in checked studies, under half of them reflect an unresolved V gene, and why the rest are absent is not known. That table is the source of V, J and clone size, and D and trimming were worked out from the DNA. The sample data list around 130,000 clones, and approximately 92% of these were observed just once. The ten largest make up just over 4% of the sample.

The junction carries 6 bases between V and J, which are trimmed by 3 bases and 0 bases respectively. As encoded in the germline V gene, CDR1 is KGHSH while CDR2 is LQKENI. From its cysteine to its phenylalanine, the CDR3 spans 13 amino acids. The sequence is cut down to CDR3 DNA, 39 bases in frame from base 1. The sequence came from an adult who received the MenACWY meningococcal vaccine as a control. The sequencing used peripheral blood, collected 28 days after the second dose of the MenACWY control vaccine. The sequence is built from TRBV18 and TRBJ2-7, with no reliable assignment of the D segment. The nucleotides read TGTGCCAGCTCACCCGGAAGCTCCTACGAGCAGTACTTC. Translated, this gives CASSPGSSYEQYF. The reference TRBV18 and TRBJ2-7 proteins fill in what lies around the CDR3, so the full variable domain reads NAGVMQNPRHLVRRRGQEARLRCSPMKGHSHVYWYRQLPEEGLKFMVYLQKENIIDESGMPKERFSAEFPKEGPSILRIQQVVRGDSAAYFCASSPGSSYEQYFGPGTRLTVT.